This T cell receptor (beta chain) was recovered during a study of blood T cell repertoires in COVID-19. For the study at large: The United States, Italy and Spain provided the acute and convalescent COVID-19 samples. PBMCs, B-cell-depleted T cells, or T cells provided the cDNA or gDNA that made up the material.

As handled by the study authors: Reference gene primers were amplified, and this amplification served to estimate nucleated cell counts. Profiled with immunoSEQ multiplex PCR; TCRdb holds only in-frame clones, not every one. V, J and clone size reflect that table, while D and trimming were determined from the DNA. The sample has about 220,000 clones, less than 85% seen once. Germline-derived CDR1 and CDR2 are LNHDA and SQIVND (reference sequence). J was trimmed by 0 bases and V by 4 bases; bases with no gene match: 8. The CDR3 covers 18 residues. Sequencing was performed on peripheral blood. This receptor was obtained from a woman aged 70-85 years with acute or convalescent COVID-19. The chain recombines TRBV19 with TRBJ1-6; 8 positions agree with TRBD1. CDR3 region: CASSRRDRGGSYNSPLHF. The CDR3, as DNA: TGTGCCAGTAGTAGGAGAGACAGGGGAGGCTCCTATAATTCACCCCTCCACTTT.